This T cell receptor (beta chain) emerged from a study of shared clonotypes between healthy human individuals. CDR3 size: 15 residues. Trimming stripped 4 bases from V and 4 bases from J, with 13 bases between. CDR1 and CDR2 from the germline V gene are MNHNS and SASEGT. Points on this clone: Its antigen is undetermined.

Regarding the study as a whole: Genetic and exposure-history diversity was limited by the small donor number.

The method was immunoSEQ multiplex PCR; TCRdb's version includes in-frame clones alone and lacks a portion of them. The sample contains roughly 1,000,000 clones, about 80% of which appear only once. This clonotype was sampled from a man younger than 35 in good health. Some clones in this sample may be carry-over from other donors' samples. The sample was memory CD4+ T cells from PBMCs. Described subset: CD45RA-negative fraction. V is TRBV6-1 and J is TRBJ1-4; possible D gene TRBD1, 5 bases. CDR3: CASSGRGRGNEKLFF. For the CDR3, the DNA is TGTGCCAGCAGTGGCCGGGGGAGGGGTAATGAAAAACTGTTTTTT.